Presented here are 18 T cell receptor beta chains from one specimen sequenced in a study of blood T cell repertoires in COVID-19. TCRdb keeps only in-frame clones here, not all; method: immunoSEQ multiplex PCR. The sample consists of approximately 150,000 clones, over 65% of them appearing once. The sequencing sample was made of peripheral blood. The receptors originated from a human donor in a cohort sampled during active COVID-19.

The chain has TRBV5-8 and TRBJ1-5; no clear D. The CDR3 consists of 17 residues. Germline lookup yields CDR1 SGHTS and CDR2 YDEGEE. The V and J ends lost 0 bases and 3 bases respectively, with 16 bases between them. CDR3 DNA: TGTGCCAGCAGCTTGGCCATAGGTCGAGGAATCAATCAGCCCCAGCATTTT. Protein: CASSLAIGRGINQPQHF.

The gene calls are TRBV5-1 and TRBJ2-3, with 10 positions matching TRBD2. The junction had 6 bases not matched to a gene; V was cut back by 4 bases and J by 1 base. Germline-derived CDR1 and CDR2 are SGHRS and YFSETQ. The CDR3 is 16 amino acids. CDR3 protein: CASSRFTSGGTDTQYF. The CDR3 bases are TGCGCCAGCAGCCGATTTACTAGCGGGGGCACAGATACGCAGTATTTT.

The V gene is TRBV4-1, the J gene TRBJ2-1; 10 bases align to TRBD2. The ends lost 4 bases at V and 0 bases at J; junction bases unmatched: 6. Germline-derived CDR1 and CDR2 are MGHRA and YSYEKL. The CDR3 is 17 residues long. The CDR3 here is CASSRAGLAVSYNEQFF. The CDR3 DNA reads TGCGCCAGCAGCCGCGCCGGACTAGCGGTCTCCTACAATGAGCAGTTCTTC.

The chain recombines TRBV3-1 (or the pseudogene TRBV3-2) with TRBJ1-2; D remains ambiguous. The CDR3 is 13 amino acids. Germline V gene lookup returns CDR1 LGHDT and CDR2 YNNKEL (reference sequence). V was clipped by 0 bases and J by 10 bases, with 12 bases between them. CDR3 protein: CASSQETVYHYTF. In nucleotides, the CDR3 is TGTGCCAGCAGCCAAGAAACGGTGTATCACTACACCTTC.

This clone appeared once. The V call is TRBV19, the J call TRBJ2-2; 7 nucleotides agree with TRBD1. V was clipped by 9 bases and J by 2 bases; unmatched bases: 6. In germline, CDR1 is LNHDA, CDR2 SQIVND (reference sequence). The CDR3 contains 14 residues. The CDR3 DNA reads TGTGCCAGCATCGGGACAGCTAACACCGGGGAGCTGTTTTTT. The encoded protein is CASIGTANTGELFF.

This clone was found once. The chain has TRBV4-1 and TRBJ2-3; D may be TRBD2 (5 bases). Trimming stripped 0 bases from V and 2 bases from J, with 9 bases between. The CDR3 extends over 15 amino acids. Germline CDR1 reads MGHRA; CDR2 reads YSYEKL. CDR3 coding DNA: TGCGCCAGCAGCCAAGACGGGAAATTCACAGATACGCAGTATTTT. Amino acids: CASSQDGKFTDTQYF.

The chain uses TRBV9 and TRBJ2-1; D ambiguous. From germline, CDR1 is SGDLS and CDR2 YYNGEE. This CDR3 has 13 amino acids. Trimming pared 7 bases from V and 1 base from J, leaving 9 bases between. The CDR3 bases are TGTGCCAGCTCCGCGGATTCCTACAATGAGCAGTTCTTC. It specifies CASSADSYNEQFF.

This chain links TRBV28 with TRBJ1-2, with TRBD1 as a possible D gene (6 bases). This CDR3 contains 12 residues. Trimming shortened V by 10 bases and J by 4 bases, and 13 bases separated the two germline ends. Germline CDR1 and CDR2: MDHEN and SYDVKM. The CDR3 sequence is CATRQDLYGYTF. CDR3 DNA sequence: TGTGCCACCCGACAGGACCTCTATGGCTACACCTTC.

The CDR3 sequence: CASSDANDYQETQYF. CDR3 sequence (DNA): TGTGCCAGCAGTGACGCAAATGACTACCAAGAGACCCAGTACTTC. The rearrangement joins TRBV6-1 to TRBJ2-5; no definite D call. This CDR3 region has 15 residues. Germline-derived CDR1 and CDR2 are MNHNS and SASEGT. V lost 3 bases and J 0 bases, leaving 11 bases between the germline ends.

The chain couples TRBV7-8 to TRBJ1-5; D is possibly TRBD1 (6 bases). CDR3 size: 15 residues. V lost 2 bases to trimming and J lost 8 bases, with 16 bases between them. CDR1 and CDR2 from the germline V gene are SGHVS and FQNEAQ. CDR3 nucleotides: TGTGCCAGCAGCTTACCGGCAGGGGTCATGAAGCCCCAGCATTTT. Encoded protein: CASSLPAGVMKPQHF. Filled out from reference TRBV7-8 and TRBJ1-5, the complete variable domain reads GAGVSQSPRYKVAKRGQDVALRCDPISGHVSLFWYQQALGQGPEFLTYFQNEAQLDKSGLPSDRFFAERPEGSVSTLKIQRTQQEDSAVYLCASSLPAGVMKPQHFGDGTRLSIL.

The genes are TRBV7-9 and TRBJ2-4, with a possible D match to TRBD1 (6 bases). Germline V lookup: CDR1 SEHNR, CDR2 FQNEAQ (reference sequence). The length of the CDR3 is 16 residues. With 5 bases removed from V and 0 bases from J, the gap between germline ends came to 14 bases. Here the CDR3 reads CASSNYREIAKNIQYF. CDR3 bases: TGTGCCAGCAGCAACTACAGGGAGATAGCCAAAAACATTCAGTACTTC.

The sample holds one count of this clone. V usage is TRBV18 and J usage is TRBJ1-2, with 7 nucleotides matching TRBD1. This CDR3 comprises 16 residues. After removal of 3 bases from V and 6 bases from J, the junction contained 13 bases not matched to a gene. Germline V lookup: CDR1 KGHSH, CDR2 LQKENI. The CDR3 here is CASSPQGEGSTDGYTF. The CDR3 coding sequence is TGTGCCAGCTCACCCCAGGGGGAAGGCAGTACAGATGGCTACACCTTC.

This chain links TRBV5-3 with TRBJ2-2; D is undetermined. TRBV5-3 is recorded as an ORF, its role being uncertain. With 4 bases removed from V and 12 bases from J, the gap between germline ends came to 22 bases. The CDR3 runs to 15 residues. Here the CDR3 reads CARSPRPGSRRKLFF. CDR3 nucleotide sequence: TGTGCCAGAAGCCCCCGGCCGGGTTCCCGACGGAAGCTGTTTTTT.

V is TRBV5-1 and J is TRBJ2-3, with 8 bases fitting TRBD2. Germline trimming cut 4 bases from V and 1 base from J; bases unmatched to any gene: 5. CDR3 length: 15 residues. CDR1 SGHRS and CDR2 YFSETQ come from the germline V gene. The CDR3: CASSGAGGGTDTQYF. CDR3 nucleotides: TGCGCCAGCAGCGGGGCGGGGGGCGGCACAGATACGCAGTATTTT.

The chain recombines TRBV4-2 with TRBJ1-5, with D maybe TRBD1 (5 bases). From germline, CDR1 is LGHNA and CDR2 YNFKEQ. CDR3 length: 14 amino acids. Deletions cut 4 bases from V and 0 bases from J, with 7 bases between. The CDR3 region has the DNA TGTGCCAGCAGCCCTACAGGTAGCAATCAGCCCCAGCATTTT. The encoded protein is CASSPTGSNQPQHF.

The sample holds one count of this clone. This chain joins TRBV5-1 and TRBJ2-3; D possibly corresponds to TRBD2 (6 bases). The CDR3 is 17 amino acids. Trimming removed 2 bases at V and 2 bases at J, with 18 bases between. The germline CDR1 and CDR2 sequences are SGHRS and YFSETQ. Here the CDR3 reads CASSLPLASENTDTQYF. In DNA form, the CDR3 reads TGCGCCAGCAGCTTACCCTTGGCTAGCGAGAACACAGATACGCAGTATTTT.

The chain has TRBV10-3 and TRBJ2-1, with TRBD2 matching 8 bases. There are 15 residues in the CDR3. The V gene end was trimmed by 4 bases and the J gene end by 9 bases; junction bases not matched to a gene: 11. CDR1 and CDR2 (germline): ENHRY, SYGVKD. In DNA, the CDR3 is TGTGCCATCAGTGGAGCGGGAGACCTATCCGGTGAGCAGTTCTTC. Translated: CAISGAGDLSGEQFF.

The chain uses TRBV18 and TRBJ1-2, with unresolved D. The CDR3 length is 16 residues. CDR1 and CDR2 (germline): KGHSH, LQKENI. Trimming left V 7 bases short and J 2 bases short, with 20 bases between. The CDR3 loop reads CASFSPGPSLNYGYTF. DNA for the CDR3: TGTGCCAGCTTCTCCCCCGGCCCTAGTCTGAACTATGGCTACACCTTC.